One and the same sample provided the 13 T cell receptor beta chains below, sequenced in a study of T-cell reconstitution after alpha-beta-depleted transplantation in children. TCRbeta library preparation incorporated unique molecular identifiers. One entry per CDR3 protein, called by TCRdb with MiXCR from the PCR reads. The table records 200,000 to 300,000 distinct CDR3 sequences, under 9.5% of them present only once. Specimen: PBMCs, mostly from graft donor cells, collected 180 days after TCRalphabeta/CD19-depleted stem cell transplant. The receptors come from a male patient aged 5 to 17 who had a stem cell transplant for acute lymphoblastic leukemia, so the T cells may come from the graft donor.

There are many counts of this clonotype. The V gene is TRBV6-5, the J gene TRBJ2-1, with TRBD2 identical over 7 bases. Germline V gene sequence: CDR1 MNHEY, CDR2 SVGAGI. The CDR3 is 15 residues long. After removal of 6 bases from V and 0 bases from J, the junction contained 5 bases not matched to a gene. CDR3 sequence (DNA): TGTGCCAGCAGCCCAGGACTAGTCTCCTACAATGAGCAGTTCTTC. It yields the protein CASSPGLVSYNEQFF.

This clonotype was seen repeatedly, ten times or more. The rearrangement joins TRBV5-1 to TRBJ2-3, with D possibly matching TRBD1 (6 bases). The CDR3 runs to 14 residues. Germline V lookup: CDR1 SGHRS, CDR2 YFSETQ. Between the trimmed V and J ends, which lost 0 bases and 6 bases, there was a span of 11 bases. The CDR3 DNA sequence: TGCGCCAGCAGCTTGGGCCGACAGGTCGATACGCAGTATTTT. Translating gives CASSLGRQVDTQYF.

This clonotype was observed many times. This chain links TRBV20-1 with TRBJ2-7; no definite D call. Germline loops: CDR1 DFQATT, CDR2 SNEGSKA (reference sequence). The V and J ends lost 3 bases and 5 bases respectively, with 20 bases between them. The CDR3 loop spans 15 amino acids. The CDR3 sequence is CSARDDIFPSNEQYF. DNA of the CDR3: TGCAGTGCTAGGGACGACATTTTCCCGTCGAACGAGCAGTACTTC.

This clonotype has at least ten counts. This chain connects TRBV27 to TRBJ1-3, with 7 bases identical to TRBD1. Looked up from germline, CDR1 is MNHEY and CDR2 is SMNVEV (reference sequence). This CDR3 spans 15 amino acids. V trimming: 4 bases; J trimming: 3 bases; junction bases outside the gene matches: 6. CDR3 coding DNA: TGTGCCAGCAGTTCCGGACAGGCTAGTGGAAACACCATATATTTT. Translation: CASSSGQASGNTIYF.

This clonotype was seen only a few times. The J gene is TRBJ1-5, the V gene TRBV19; 8 nucleotides align to TRBD1. Trimming cost V 1 base and J 5 bases; bases outside gene matches: 4. Looked up from germline, CDR1 is LNHDA and CDR2 is SQIVND (reference sequence). This CDR3 comprises 15 residues. The CDR3 DNA sequence: TGTGCCAGTAGTATAGGGGACAGGCGCTATCAGCCCCAGCATTTT. It encodes CASSIGDRRYQPQHF.

This clonotype was seen repeatedly, ten times or more. In nucleotides, the CDR3 is TGTGCCAGCAGGGACAGGGGGCGCACCACAGATACGCAGTATTTT. Protein: CASRDRGRTTDTQYF. The V and J genes are TRBV27 and TRBJ2-3; 11 bases map to TRBD1. This CDR3 is built from 15 residues. The germline V gene encodes CDR1 MNHEY and CDR2 SMNVEV (reference sequence). The V and J ends lost 6 bases and 2 bases, in that order; junction bases with no gene match: 4.

This clonotype was recorded many times. This sequence joins TRBV10-3 and TRBJ2-7, with D possibly TRBD2 on 6 matching bases. V lost 0 bases to trimming and J lost 11 bases, with 20 bases between them. The CDR3 runs to 15 residues. CDR1 ENHRY and CDR2 SYGVKD come from the germline V gene. The CDR3 nucleotides read TGTGCCATCAGTGAGTCGTGGAGGGGCCCCCTTTTGGAGTACTTC. Amino acid sequence: CAISESWRGPLLEYF.

This clonotype has ten or more counts. The chain joins TRBV28 to TRBJ2-5; a possible D gene is TRBD1 (5 bases). V was cut by 3 bases and J by 5 bases, with 28 bases left in between. This CDR3 contains 19 residues. The germline CDR1 and CDR2 sequences are MDHEN and SYDVKM. In DNA form, the CDR3 reads TGTGCCAGCAGTTTTCGCCTAAAAACCCCGACAGACGCCCAGGAGACCCAGTACTTC. This gives the protein CASSFRLKTPTDAQETQYF.

The sample holds many counts of this clonotype. V gene TRBV28 combines with J gene TRBJ1-5; 8 nucleotides match TRBD1. With V trimmed by 3 bases and J by 6 bases, 10 bases remained unmatched. Germline assignment: CDR1 MDHEN and CDR2 SYDVKM. The CDR3 runs 16 residues. For the CDR3, the DNA is TGTGCCAGCAGTTTTCTTGGACAGGGAACCGGTCAGCCCCAGCATTTT. It yields the protein CASSFLGQGTGQPQHF.

This clonotype showed up many times. J is TRBJ2-7 and V is TRBV4-1; 8 nucleotides line up with TRBD2. V was pared by 3 bases and J by 7 bases, with 11 bases of the junction left unmatched. CDR3 length: 15 amino acids. Germline CDR1 reads MGHRA; CDR2 reads YSYEKL. This chain's CDR3 is CASSHATGTRSEQYF. CDR3 nucleotide sequence: TGCGCCAGCAGCCATGCCACCGGGACTAGATCAGAGCAGTACTTC.

The CDR3 sequence is CSARAHRGLRADTQYF. The CDR3 nucleotides are TGCAGTGCTAGAGCCCACAGGGGGTTGCGGGCAGATACGCAGTATTTT. The V and J genes are TRBV20-1 and TRBJ2-3; 8 positions agree with TRBD1. From germline, CDR1 is DFQATT and CDR2 SNEGSKA (reference sequence). V trimming: 1 base; J trimming: 4 bases; junction bases outside the gene matches: 10. This CDR3 is 16 amino acids long.

There are many counts of this clonotype. The V gene is TRBV20-1, the J gene TRBJ1-5; D is uncertain. CDR3 length: 13 residues. Germline V gene sequence: CDR1 DFQATT, CDR2 SNEGSKA (reference sequence). V dropped 5 bases and J dropped 3 bases, with 11 bases sitting between them. CDR3 nucleotide sequence: TGCAGTGCTTCGGACGGTTCCAATCAGCCCCAGCATTTT. It yields the protein CSASDGSNQPQHF.

This clonotype was detected ten times or more. CDR3 sequence reads: CASSTQLGDTQYF. The CDR3 DNA reads as TGCGCCAGCAGCACACAATTGGGAGATACGCAGTATTTT. The chain couples TRBV5-1 to TRBJ2-3; D gene ambiguous. The CDR3 length is 13 residues. V gave up 4 bases and J gave up 5 bases, with 11 bases separating them. The germline gives CDR1 SGHRS, CDR2 YFSETQ. Drawing the rest from reference TRBV5-1 and TRBJ2-3, the complete variable domain is KAGVTQTPRYLIKTRGQQVTLSCSPISGHRSVSWYQQTPGQGLQFLFEYFSETQRNKGNFPGRFSGRQFSNSRSEMNVSTLELGDSALYLCASSTQLGDTQYFGPGTRLTVL.